The clone carrying this T cell receptor beta chain was recorded once. Its antigen remains unidentified. The sample comes from a study of cytomegalovirus exposure and HLA in healthy donors. Study-wide context: Unique TCRs from HLA-typed donors, 80 million to 100 million of them, were held in an early data release. Membership in the Caucasian-associated ancestry cluster was found for 75% to 90% of almost 400 genotyped donors. The study, taken as a whole, reports: It has been reported that TCR beta sequences accurately predicted the HLA-A and HLA-B alleles of most subjects. Analyzed later, most CMV-associated TCR beta chains appeared HLA-restricted.

The PCR used 60 Vbeta and 13 Jbeta primers. The data were produced by immunoSEQ multiplex PCR, yet TCRdb's version contains in-frame clones alone and is incomplete. The table includes 100,000 to 150,000 clones, roughly 76% detected once. The CDR3 has 13 amino acids. Germline V CDR1 and CDR2: SEHNR, FQNEAQ (reference sequence). Unmatched junction bases numbered 4, after V lost 4 bases and J lost 4 bases. Sequenced: PBMCs. This TCR derives from a woman in her sixties or seventies in good health and CMV-seropositive. The rearrangement uses TRBV7-9 and TRBJ2-7, with TRBD1 identical over 7 bases. The CDR3 sequence is CASSWDRRYEQYF. The DNA of the CDR3 is TGTGCCAGCAGCTGGGACAGAAGATACGAGCAGTACTTC.